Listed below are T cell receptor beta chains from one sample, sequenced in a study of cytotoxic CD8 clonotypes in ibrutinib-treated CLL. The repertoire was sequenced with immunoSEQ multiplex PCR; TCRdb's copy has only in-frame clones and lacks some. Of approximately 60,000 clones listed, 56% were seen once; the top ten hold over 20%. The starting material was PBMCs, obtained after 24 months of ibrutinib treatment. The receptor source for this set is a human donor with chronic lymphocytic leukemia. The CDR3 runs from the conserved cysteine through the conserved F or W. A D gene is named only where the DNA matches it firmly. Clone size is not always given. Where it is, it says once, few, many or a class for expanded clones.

DNA: TGTGCCAGCAGCAACGCACTAGCGCTGGGGAATGAGCAGTTCTTC
CDR3: CASSNALALGNEQFF
J: TRBJ2-1
V: TRBV6-5
length: 15
D: TRBD2
size: .

DNA: TGCAGCTCATGGGCCAATGAGCAGTTCTTC
CDR3: CSSWANEQFF
J: TRBJ2-1
V: TRBV29-1
length: 10
D: .
size: .

DNA: TGTGCCAGCAGTGAATCAGGCGTTTACTACAATGAGCAGTTCTTC
CDR3: CASSESGVYYNEQFF
J: TRBJ2-1
V: TRBV2
length: 15
D: .
size: .

DNA: TGCGCCAGCAGCGACCGGGACAGGGGCGGGTATGGCTACACCTTC
CDR3: CASSDRDRGGYGYTF
J: TRBJ1-2
V: TRBV5-1
length: 15
D: TRBD1
size: .

DNA: TGTGCCAGCAGCTTACTAGGACAGGGGGCTAGGGAGCAGTACTTC
CDR3: CASSLLGQGAREQYF
J: TRBJ2-7
V: TRBV11-1
length: 15
D: TRBD1
size: .

DNA: TGTGCCAGCAGTGAATGGGGCGGACGAATAAATGAGCAGTTCTTC
CDR3: CASSEWGGRINEQFF
J: TRBJ2-1
V: TRBV6-1
length: 15
D: .
size: few

DNA: TGTGCCAGCAGCCAGGGGACTAGCTGGGAGCAGTACTTC
CDR3: CASSQGTSWEQYF
J: TRBJ2-7
V: TRBV4-2
length: 13
D: TRBD2
size: few

DNA: TGCGCCAGCAGCTCGGGACTAGCGGGAGGGCCCGGCGGCACCGGGGAGCTGTTTTTT
CDR3: CASSSGLAGGPGGTGELFF
J: TRBJ2-2
V: TRBV5-1
length: 19
D: TRBD2
size: .

DNA: TGTGCCAGCAGAATCGAGAGAAGCTCCTACAATGAGCAGTTCTTC
CDR3: CASRIERSSYNEQFF
J: TRBJ2-1
V: TRBV2
length: 15
D: .
size: few

DNA: TGTGCCAGCAGCAGAGGCCCGGGCCAATCACTGTTTTTT
CDR3: CASSRGPGQSLFF
J: TRBJ1-4
V: TRBV11-2
length: 13
D: .
size: many

DNA: TGTGCCAGCCAGTTGGGGCGGAGCTCCTACAATGAGCAGTTCTTC
CDR3: CASQLGRSSYNEQFF
J: TRBJ2-1
V: TRBV27
length: 15
D: .
size: .

DNA: TGCGCCAGCAGCCAAGAGTTGAACAGTCAATTCTATGGCTACACCTTC
CDR3: CASSQELNSQFYGYTF
J: TRBJ1-2
V: TRBV4-1
length: 16
D: .
size: .

DNA: TGTGCCAGCAGCGAAGACAGGGGGCTTCAGGGCGGGGAGCTGTTTTTT
CDR3: CASSEDRGLQGGELFF
J: TRBJ2-2
V: TRBV2
length: 16
D: TRBD1
size: .

DNA: TGCGCCAGCAGCCTGGACGGGAGAAACACTGAAGCTTTCTTT
CDR3: CASSLDGRNTEAFF
J: TRBJ1-1
V: TRBV5-1
length: 14
D: .
size: .

DNA: TGTGCCAGCAGTCTTGAAAGGGCGGGTGAGCAGTTCTTC
CDR3: CASSLERAGEQFF
J: TRBJ2-1
V: TRBV6-4
length: 13
D: .
size: .

DNA: TGCGCCAGCAGCCTCATAGGACAGGGGGCTTCCGAGCAGTACTTC
CDR3: CASSLIGQGASEQYF
J: TRBJ2-7
V: TRBV5-1
length: 15
D: TRBD1
size: .

DNA: TGTGCCAGCAGTTACTCGACAGGCTTTGAAGCTTTCTTT
CDR3: CASSYSTGFEAFF
J: TRBJ1-1
V: TRBV6-5
length: 13
D: .
size: .

DNA: TGTGCCAGCAGTTACGTGGATTCGTCCACTGAAGCTTTCTTT
CDR3: CASSYVDSSTEAFF
J: TRBJ1-1
V: TRBV6-5
length: 14
D: .
size: .

DNA: TGTGCCATGGGACAGGGAGTCTTCTATGGCTACACCTTC
CDR3: CAMGQGVFYGYTF
J: TRBJ1-2
V: TRBV6-1
length: 13
D: TRBD1
size: .

DNA: TGTGCCAGCAGGGGAATTTCCTACAATGAGCAGTTCTTC
CDR3: CASRGISYNEQFF
J: TRBJ2-1
V: TRBV7-2
length: 13
D: .
size: few

DNA: TGTGCCAGCCCTTTAAGGGGGCCCAGTGGCTACACCTTC
CDR3: CASPLRGPSGYTF
J: TRBJ1-2
V: TRBV19
length: 13
D: TRBD1
size: .

DNA: TGTGCCATCAGCGCATCGGGACTACCAACCAAAGAGACCCAGTACTTC
CDR3: CAISASGLPTKETQYF
J: TRBJ2-5
V: TRBV10-3
length: 16
D: TRBD2
size: once

DNA: TGTGCCATCAGTTACGACAGAAACAATGAGCAGTTCTTC
CDR3: CAISYDRNNEQFF
J: TRBJ2-1
V: TRBV10-3
length: 13
D: .
size: few

DNA: TGCGCCAGCAGCCAAGCGCCGGGAGGGCCTGAGACCCAGTACTTC
CDR3: CASSQAPGGPETQYF
J: TRBJ2-5
V: TRBV4-1
length: 15
D: TRBD2
size: .